This T cell receptor (beta chain) was profiled in a study of shared clonotypes between healthy human individuals. Looking at the study overall: A couple of women and three men aged 18 to 49 served as donors.

Sequencing used immunoSEQ multiplex PCR; TCRdb keeps in-frame clones, though not all of them. This table holds 1,500,000 or so clones, approximately 97% found once. This clone was seen just once. Its target is not known. Broader study findings: Against clonotypes common to all four donors, non-shared ones had lower generation probabilities. A limitation of the genetic and exposure-history diversity represented arose from few donors.

The CDR3 has 16 residues. V lost 3 bases and J lost 0, with 15 bases in between. Germline V gives CDR1 LNHDA, CDR2 SQIVND (reference sequence). V usage is TRBV19 and J usage is TRBJ2-7; possibly TRBD1 for D (5 bases). The receptor was derived from a man aged 30 to 45 in good health. Sequencing was done on a sample of naive CD4+ T cells sorted from blood. Subset meaning: CD45RA+ positively selected. The CDR3 protein is CASSIGRTHYSYEQYF. CDR3 sequence (DNA): TGTGCCAGTAGTATTGGAAGGACACACTACTCCTACGAGCAGTACTTC.